A selection of T cell receptor beta chains follows, all from one sample in a study of CD8 T cells in ankylosing spondylitis. TCRdb ran MiXCR on the 5' RACE reads and lists one entry per CDR3 protein. Of around 280,000 distinct CDR3 sequences listed, around 20% are singletons. The sequenced sample consisted of blood, either unsorted or a sorted T cell fraction (not recorded which). Receptors originate from a male donor with ankylosing spondylitis or in good health (not recorded which). Each CDR3 is given with its conserved first and last residue. Fields, in order: clone size, CDR3 length, J gene, V gene, D gene, CDR3 DNA, CDR3 protein. D genes are given only for firm matches. The size entry is marked missing in some rows and otherwise reads once, few, many or a size class.

few | 16 | TRBJ1-4 | TRBV4-1 | TRBD1 | TGCGCCAGCAGCAGACAGGGGGCGCAGGAGGGTGAAAAACTGTTTTTT | CASSRQGAQEGEKLFF
. | 17 | TRBJ2-2 | TRBV5-1 | . | TGCGCCAGCAGCACCACTCCCGGGACATCTTATTCCGGGGAGCTGTTTTTT | CASSTTPGTSYSGELFF
few | 16 | TRBJ1-1 | TRBV10-3 | . | TGTGCCATCAGGGGGGGAGCGGGCACCCGGAACACTGAAGCTTTCTTT | CAIRGGAGTRNTEAFF
. | 16 | TRBJ2-5 | TRBV28 | TRBD2 | TGTGCCAGCAGTTCAGGGACTAGCGGGAGGGCGGAGACCCAGTACTTC | CASSSGTSGRAETQYF
. | 15 | TRBJ1-5 | TRBV5-6 | . | TGTGCCAGCAGCTTGGGCCAGGGGCTTAATCAGCCCCAGCATTTT | CASSLGQGLNQPQHF
. | 16 | TRBJ2-3 | TRBV25-1 | TRBD2 | TGTGCCAGCAGTGACCTACTAGCGGGAGGCTCAGATACGCAGTATTTT | CASSDLLAGGSDTQYF
. | 15 | TRBJ1-6 | TRBV20-1 | . | TGCAGTGCTAGAGAAGGGGGCTCCTATAATTCACCCCTCCACTTT | CSAREGGSYNSPLHF
. | 13 | TRBJ2-2 | TRBV27 | . | TGTGCCAGCAGAAGAGGGAACACCGGGGAGCTGTTTTTT | CASRRGNTGELFF
few | 15 | TRBJ2-1 | TRBV10-3 | TRBD1 | TGTGCCATCAGGGGACAGGGAAGGGACTACAATGAGCAGTTCTTC | CAIRGQGRDYNEQFF
. | 13 | TRBJ1-5 | TRBV12-3/TRBV12-4 | . | TGTGCCAGCAGTTTGTCAGGGTTTCAGCCCCAGCATTTT | CASSLSGFQPQHF
. | 17 | TRBJ1-4 | TRBV11-2 | . | TGTGCCAGCAGCTTAGTCCCCGGGCCAGGGAGAGGAGAAAAACTGTTTTTT | CASSLVPGPGRGEKLFF
many | 15 | TRBJ1-1 | TRBV7-2 | TRBD1 | TGTGCCAGCAGCTCGCAGACAGGGCCGGCAGTCGAAGCTTTCTTT | CASSSQTGPAVEAFF
. | 15 | TRBJ2-1 | TRBV19 | . | TGTGTCAGTAGTATTGAGGACAGCAGCTTCAATGAGCAGTTCTTC | CVSSIEDSSFNEQFF
. | 14 | TRBJ2-5 | TRBV11-1 | . | TGTGCCAGCAGCCTCGACAGTCTCCAAGAGACCCAGTACTTC | CASSLDSLQETQYF
few | 14 | TRBJ2-1 | TRBV5-1 | . | TGCGCCAGCAGCGCCGTACGGAGTTACAATGAGCAGTTCTTC | CASSAVRSYNEQFF
few | 14 | TRBJ1-4 | TRBV5-1 | . | TGCGCCAGCAGCTATGGACGGGTTAATGAAAAACTGTTTTTT | CASSYGRVNEKLFF
few | 12 | TRBJ2-5 | TRBV3-1 | . | TGTGCCAGCAGCCTTATTTTGGAGACCCAGTACTTC | CASSLILETQYF
. | 15 | TRBJ2-1 | TRBV20-1 | TRBD2 | TGCAGTGCTTTGAGGGGACTAGCGGGTTACAATGAGCAGTTCTTC | CSALRGLAGYNEQFF
many | 13 | TRBJ2-5 | TRBV20-1 | TRBD1 | TGCAGTGCTACCAAACAGGGGAGAGAGACCCAGTACTTC | CSATKQGRETQYF
. | 15 | TRBJ1-5 | TRBV28 | . | TGTGCCAGCAGTTTCTATGGACCGGGCAATCAGCCCCAGCATTTT | CASSFYGPGNQPQHF
. | 15 | TRBJ2-1 | TRBV2 | . | TGCGCCAGCACCCAGACCAGCGGGTCCTACAATGAGCAGTTCTTC | CASTQTSGSYNEQFF
few | 15 | TRBJ1-1 | TRBV5-1 | . | TGCGCCAGCAGCCAACTCGGGGATCAAAACACTGAAGCTTTCTTT | CASSQLGDQNTEAFF
. | 11 | TRBJ2-1 | TRBV29-1 | . | TGCAGCGTTCGAGGGGCGGAGGGGCAGTTCTTC | CSVRGAEGQFF
. | 12 | TRBJ1-3 | TRBV12-3/TRBV12-4 | . | TGTGCCAGCAGTTCCAGACTGAACACCATATATTTT | CASSSRLNTIYF
. | 15 | TRBJ2-4 | TRBV20-1 | TRBD1 | TGCAGTGCTAGAGATCGCCAGGGGGTTGGGAACATTCAGTACTTC | CSARDRQGVGNIQYF
. | 12 | TRBJ1-2 | TRBV12-3/TRBV12-4 | . | TGTGCCAGCCGGCCCTCTAACTATGGCTACACCTTC | CASRPSNYGYTF
few | 14 | TRBJ1-1 | TRBV12-3/TRBV12-4 | . | TGTGCCAGCAGTTTCCAGAATTTGAACACTGAAGCTTTCTTT | CASSFQNLNTEAFF
few | 13 | TRBJ2-3 | TRBV6-1 | . | TGTGCCACGGGTCCCTGGCCACAGGATACGCAGTATTTT | CATGPWPQDTQYF
. | 15 | TRBJ1-5 | TRBV12-3/TRBV12-4 | . | TGTGCCAGCAGTTGGGCAGCATATAGCAATCAGCCCCAGCATTTT | CASSWAAYSNQPQHF
. | 18 | TRBJ2-1 | TRBV5-1 | TRBD2 | TGCGCCAGCAGCTTGTCTCCTAGCGGGGCTAGCTCCTACAATGAGCAGTTCTTC | CASSLSPSGASSYNEQFF
few | 15 | TRBJ1-1 | TRBV5-1 | . | TGCGCCAGCAGCTCAGTCGGATCCCTGAACACTGAAGCTTTCTTT | CASSSVGSLNTEAFF
. | 14 | TRBJ1-5 | TRBV12-3/TRBV12-4 | . | TGTGCCAGCAGTTTTGGGACCCACCAGGAGTCCCAGCATTTT | CASSFGTHQESQHF
many | 17 | TRBJ2-1 | TRBV4-2 | TRBD2 | TGTGCCAGCAGCCAAGAAATGGGGACTAGCGGATACAATGAGCAGTTCTTC | CASSQEMGTSGYNEQFF
many | 15 | TRBJ2-3 | TRBV9 | . | TGTGCCAGCAGCGTCGCTCCGGGAACCACAGATACGCAGTATTTT | CASSVAPGTTDTQYF
few | 13 | TRBJ1-1 | TRBV12-3/TRBV12-4 | . | TGTGCCAGCAGTTTAAAGGGATACACTGAAGCTTTCTTT | CASSLKGYTEAFF
few | 16 | TRBJ2-2 | TRBV20-1 | . | TGCAGTGCCCCGAGGGTGGGTTTCACCTTGACCGGGGAGCTGTTTTTT | CSAPRVGFTLTGELFF
. | 15 | TRBJ1-1 | TRBV15 | . | TGTGCCACCAGCAGAGACGTAGAGATGAACACTGAAGCTTTCTTT | CATSRDVEMNTEAFF
. | 15 | TRBJ1-1 | TRBV19 | TRBD1 | TGTGCCAGTAGTAGCGGACAGGGGGTGATCACTGAAGCTTTCTTT | CASSSGQGVITEAFF
few | 16 | TRBJ2-1 | TRBV12-3/TRBV12-4 | TRBD1 | TGTGCCAGCAGTCTGGCCGGGACAGGGGCGGCTAATGAGCAGTTCTTC | CASSLAGTGAANEQFF
many | 14 | TRBJ2-4 | TRBV10-3 | . | TGTGCCATCAGTGAAGAATCACAGTTAAACATTCAGTACTTC | CAISEESQLNIQYF
. | 14 | TRBJ2-2 | TRBV28 | . | TGTGCCAGCACCCCGTCGGGGTGGATCGGGGAGCTGTTTTTT | CASTPSGWIGELFF
few | 15 | TRBJ2-1 | TRBV6-2/TRBV6-3 | TRBD1 | TGTGCCAGCAGTTACTCAAAGACAGGGTTCAATGAGCAGTTCTTC | CASSYSKTGFNEQFF
few | 15 | TRBJ2-3 | TRBV20-1 | . | TGCAGTGCTAGCTTTTTCCGGCAGAGCACAGATACGCAGTATTTT | CSASFFRQSTDTQYF
few | 15 | TRBJ2-3 | TRBV6-5 | . | TGTGCCAGCAGTTACTCGGCTAGCGGCACAGATACGCAGTATTTT | CASSYSASGTDTQYF
few | 12 | TRBJ1-2 | TRBV7-8 | TRBD1 | TGTGCCAGCAGCTTGGACAGGGGGGCCTACACCTTC | CASSLDRGAYTF
many | 12 | TRBJ1-1 | TRBV11-2 | . | TGTGCCTCCGGCGGATCGAACACTGAAGCTTTCTTT | CASGGSNTEAFF
few | 12 | TRBJ1-2 | TRBV6-1 | . | TGTGCCAGCATCGGGAAGGACAGCGGCTACACCTTC | CASIGKDSGYTF
few | 18 | TRBJ1-2 | TRBV5-5 | . | TGTGCCAGCAGCTTGGACTTCAGGCCACCTGGGGCTAACTATGGCTACACCTTC | CASSLDFRPPGANYGYTF
. | 14 | TRBJ1-1 | TRBV5-1 | . | TGCGCCAGCAGCTTTCAAGTAATGAACACTGAAGCTTTCTTT | CASSFQVMNTEAFF
. | 16 | TRBJ2-5 | TRBV7-6 | TRBD1 | TGTGCCAGCAGCTTAGCGGGCGGGACAGGGAAGGAGACCCAGTACTTC | CASSLAGGTGKETQYF
. | 15 | TRBJ2-3 | TRBV28 | . | TGTGCCAGCAGTTCACCAGGGTACTTCACAGATACGCAGTATTTT | CASSSPGYFTDTQYF
. | 15 | TRBJ2-1 | TRBV20-1 | TRBD2 | TGCAGTGCTAGAGATAGCGGGAGATCGGGCAATGAGCAGTTCTTC | CSARDSGRSGNEQFF
few | 16 | TRBJ2-1 | TRBV25-1 | TRBD2 | TGTGCCAGCAGTGAATTAGGGACTAGCGGGATTGGTGAGCAGTTCTTC | CASSELGTSGIGEQFF
. | 16 | TRBJ2-1 | TRBV18 | . | TGTGCCAGCTCACCACCTATGGCGATTAGGGGCAATGAGCAGTTCTTC | CASSPPMAIRGNEQFF